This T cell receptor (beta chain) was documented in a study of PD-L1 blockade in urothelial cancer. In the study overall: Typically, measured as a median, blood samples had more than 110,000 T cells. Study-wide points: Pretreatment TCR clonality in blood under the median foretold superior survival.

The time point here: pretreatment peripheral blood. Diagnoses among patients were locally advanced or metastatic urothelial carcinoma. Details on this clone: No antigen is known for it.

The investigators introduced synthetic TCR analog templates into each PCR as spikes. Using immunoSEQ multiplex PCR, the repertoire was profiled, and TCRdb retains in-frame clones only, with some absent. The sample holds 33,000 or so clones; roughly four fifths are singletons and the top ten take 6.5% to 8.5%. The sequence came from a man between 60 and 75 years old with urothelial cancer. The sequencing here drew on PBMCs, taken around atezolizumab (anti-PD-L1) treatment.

Here the CDR3 reads CAISETGSSYEQYF. The DNA for the CDR3 is TGTGCCATCAGCGAGACAGGGAGTTCCTACGAGCAGTACTTC. J is TRBJ2-7 and V is TRBV10-3; 7 bases agree with TRBD1. This CDR3 has 14 residues. The V gene's germline CDR1 is ENHRY and CDR2 SYGVKD. The trim removed 6 bases at V and 1 base at J, leaving 6 bases unmatched.